Here is one T cell receptor (beta chain) with its context. Trimming took 5 bases from V and 4 from J, leaving 3 bases between them. The CDR3 has 11 residues. Germline lookup yields CDR1 LNHDA and CDR2 SQIVND (reference sequence). The data were taken from a study of CD8 T cells in Susac syndrome. Random hexamers were used to reverse transcribe the RNA input (roughly 0.5 to 1 ug). From the immunoSEQ multiplex PCR reads, TCRdb called clonotypes with MiXCR, one entry per CDR3 protein. The profile covers over 80,000 distinct CDR3 sequences, with about 93% appearing a single time and over 0.25% taken by the ten largest.

Sequencing was performed on CD8+ T cells from PBMCs. This TCR came from a human donor in good health. This rearrangement joins TRBV19 to TRBJ2-1; D unresolved. The CDR3 sequence: CASSWYNEQFF. For the CDR3, the DNA is TGTGCCAGTAGTTGGTACAATGAGCAGTTCTTC.